The entry that follows covers one T cell receptor (beta chain) sequence. This clonotype was observed a few times. Its antigen is currently not known. Base qualities are not provided; no much larger clone lies one nucleotide away. The germline V gene yields SGHVS for CDR1 and FNYEAQ for CDR2. V ends up 1 base short and J 6 bases short, with an unmatched junction base count of 3. The CDR3, cysteine through phenylalanine, is 14 amino acids long. The CDR3 DNA has 42 bases and is translated from base 1. Ophthalmopathy patients had moderately to severely active disease, Clinical Activity Score of at least 3, NOSPECS grade of at least 4, and duration under 3 months. Any patient with an uncontrolled infection, another autoimmune disease, pregnancy or lactation was excluded. Clinical symptoms, serum thyroxine and TRAb, thyroid ultrasound, and orbital computed tomography formed the basis for the diagnoses. Ficoll-Paque density gradient centrifugation was used to isolate PBMCs from 10 ml of fresh peripheral blood. Total RNA was extracted using Trizol reagent, and RNA quality was assessed on an Agilent 2100 Bioanalyzer.

This sample is part of a study of T cells in Graves' hyperthyroidism and ophthalmopathy (dated by TCRdb to between 2018 and 2021). With regard to the full study: Peripheral blood was collected at initial diagnosis, before any treatment. To identify TCR V-J signatures that set the groups apart, the researchers used a discovery cohort of about a hundred patients, made up of 40 to 45 with Graves' ophthalmopathy and about 55 with stable Graves' hyperthyroidism. An independent validation cohort of around 19 hyperthyroidism patients and 17 patients who later progressed to ophthalmopathy tested prospective prediction of ophthalmopathy. The roughly 90 discovery patients were divided at random into training and test sets in a 7:3 ratio. In about 6 Graves' hyperthyroidism patients, the study also compared T-cell repertoires from thyroid tissue with T-cell repertoires from blood. After sampling, hyperthyroidism patients received methimazole starting at 30 mg daily, and ophthalmopathy patients received high-dose intravenous methylprednisolone. The paper describes TCR Vbeta CDR3 sequencing of 135 peripheral blood samples, made up of fewer than 50 ophthalmopathy patients, approximately 76 hyperthyroidism patients and roughly 17 progressor patients. Paper-wide results and their limitations: During validation, the model predicted progression to ophthalmopathy a median of around 6 months ahead of onset, with around 71% sensitivity and around 73% specificity. Most expanded thyroid clonotypes (frequency above 0.001) were also detected in blood, suggesting blood repertoires may reflect thyroid immune responses. Ophthalmopathy was separated from stable hyperthyroidism by a 13 V-J signature model, with roughly 88% sensitivity and roughly 81% specificity obtained in cross-validation and 80%/75% obtained in testing. No statistical method was used to set the sample size in advance, and investigators knew the group allocation.

The TCR beta CDR3 regions were amplified from the RNA transcripts. A first-round RT-PCR of the TCR CDR3 used the HTBI primer set with the Qiagen OneStep RT-PCR kit. A second multiplex PCR round built the libraries, followed by size selection and purification. Paired-end sequencing of the libraries was performed with 100 bp reads on an Illumina HiSeq2000. The original pipeline was this. SOAPnuke was used to process the raw data, removing reads that contained adapters or uncalled bases, had a mean Phred below 15, or lacked an exact match to the constant primer or identifier. COPE v1.2.5 was used to merge the high-quality paired reads, and each unique nucleotide sequence was defined as a clonotype. MiTCR v1.1 was used to align clonotypes to the IMGT TRBV, TRBD and TRBJ reference segments. Only V-J combinations with frequency above 0.0001, covering 99% to 99.2% of repertoires, were analysed. The TCS score was defined as F50 (clonal expansion) divided by E x V (chaos), with BLOSUM62-based TCRdist calculated between CDR3 peptides within each V-J. Welch's t-statistics and random forest reduced approximately 520 V-J features to 10 to 15, which were used in a naive Bayes classifier (R e1071). TCRdb passed the public sequencing reads through fastp at Q25 and MiXCR, retaining productive beta sequences. Each CDR3 protein appears once, grouped with its most common genes and DNA. The V and J calls come from TCRdb's annotation, not from the publication. This sample comprises 490,000 or so distinct CDR3 sequences, under 25% of them detected only once. Jointly, the top ten make up under 55% of the sample.

The chain was built from TRBV7-6 and TRBJ1-5; the central 7 bases match TRBD1. The receptor comes from a woman between 65 and 79 years old with Graves' ophthalmopathy. The specimen sequenced was blood. The DNA reads as follows: TGTGCCAGCAGCTTAGAACAGGGGACTCAGCCCCAGCATTTT. The resulting protein is CASSLEQGTQPQHF. Extended through the reference TRBV7-6 and TRBJ1-5 proteins, this CDR3 yields the full variable domain: GAGVSQSPRYKVTKRGQDVALRCDPISGHVSLYWYRQALGQGPEFLTYFNYEAQQDKSGLPNDRFSAERPEGSISTLTIQRTEQRDSAMYRCASSLEQGTQPQHFGDGTRLSIL.